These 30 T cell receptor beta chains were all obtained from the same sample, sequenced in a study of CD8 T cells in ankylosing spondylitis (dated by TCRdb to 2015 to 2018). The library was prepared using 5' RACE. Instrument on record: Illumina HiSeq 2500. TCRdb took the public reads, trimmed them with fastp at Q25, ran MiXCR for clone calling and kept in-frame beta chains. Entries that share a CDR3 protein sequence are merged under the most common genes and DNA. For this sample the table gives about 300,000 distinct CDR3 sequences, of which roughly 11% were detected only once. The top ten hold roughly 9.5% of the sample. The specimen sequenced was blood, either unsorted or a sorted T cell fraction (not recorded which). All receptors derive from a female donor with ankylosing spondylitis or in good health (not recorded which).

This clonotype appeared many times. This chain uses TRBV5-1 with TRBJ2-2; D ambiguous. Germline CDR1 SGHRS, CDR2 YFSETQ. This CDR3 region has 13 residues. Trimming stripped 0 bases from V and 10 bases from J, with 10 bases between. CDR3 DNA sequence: TGCGCCAGCAGCTTGGTGCCGGGTATGGAGCTGTTTTTT. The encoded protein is CASSLVPGMELFF.

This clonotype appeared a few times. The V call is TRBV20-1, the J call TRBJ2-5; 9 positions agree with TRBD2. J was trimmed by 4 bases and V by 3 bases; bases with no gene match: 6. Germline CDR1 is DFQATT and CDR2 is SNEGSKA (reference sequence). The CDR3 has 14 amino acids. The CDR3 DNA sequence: TGCAGTGCTAGGAGGCTAGCGGGGACAGAGACCCAGTACTTC. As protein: CSARRLAGTETQYF.

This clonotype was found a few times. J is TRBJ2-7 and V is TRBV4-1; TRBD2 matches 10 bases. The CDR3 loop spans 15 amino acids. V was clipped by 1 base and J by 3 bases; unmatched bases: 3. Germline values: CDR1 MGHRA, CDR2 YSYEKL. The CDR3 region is CASSQGLAGLYEQYF. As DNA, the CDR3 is TGCGCCAGCAGCCAAGGACTAGCGGGTCTCTACGAGCAGTACTTC.

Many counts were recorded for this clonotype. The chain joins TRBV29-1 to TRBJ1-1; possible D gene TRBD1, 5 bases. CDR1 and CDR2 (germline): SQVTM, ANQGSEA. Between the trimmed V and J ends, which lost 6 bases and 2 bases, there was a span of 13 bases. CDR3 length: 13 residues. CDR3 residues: CSVRQPPNTEAFF. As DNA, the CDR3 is TGCAGCGTCAGACAGCCTCCAAACACTGAAGCTTTCTTT.

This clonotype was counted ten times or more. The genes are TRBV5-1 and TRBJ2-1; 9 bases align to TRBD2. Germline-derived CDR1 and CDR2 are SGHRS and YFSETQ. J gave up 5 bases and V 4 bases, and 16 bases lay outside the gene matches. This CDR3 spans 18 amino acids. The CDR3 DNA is TGCGCCAGCAGCCTTGGACTAGCGACCCGCCTGAGGAACAATGAGCAGTTCTTC. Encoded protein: CASSLGLATRLRNNEQFF.

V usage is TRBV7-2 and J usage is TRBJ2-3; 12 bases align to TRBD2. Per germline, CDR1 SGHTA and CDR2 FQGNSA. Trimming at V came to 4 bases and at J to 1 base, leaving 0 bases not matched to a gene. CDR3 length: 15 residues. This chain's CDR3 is CASSWTSGGTDTQYF. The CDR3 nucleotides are TGTGCCAGCAGCTGGACTAGCGGGGGCACAGATACGCAGTATTTT.

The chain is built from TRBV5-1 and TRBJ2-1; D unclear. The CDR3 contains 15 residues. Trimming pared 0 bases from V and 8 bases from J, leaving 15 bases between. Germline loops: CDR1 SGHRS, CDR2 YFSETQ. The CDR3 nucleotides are TGCGCCAGCAGCTTGGGGTCGGGCCCCAAGGATGAGCAGTTCTTC. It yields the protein CASSLGSGPKDEQFF.

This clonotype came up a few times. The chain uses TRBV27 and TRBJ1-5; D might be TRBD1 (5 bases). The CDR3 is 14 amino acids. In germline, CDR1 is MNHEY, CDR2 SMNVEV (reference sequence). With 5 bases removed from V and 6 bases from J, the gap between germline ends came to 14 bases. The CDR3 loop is CASSHPGTGQPQHF. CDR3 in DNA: TGTGCCAGCAGTCACCCCGGGACCGGTCAGCCCCAGCATTTT.

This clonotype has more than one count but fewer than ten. CDR3 protein: CASSLNGPALSTDTQYF. CDR3 coding DNA: TGTGCCAGCAGCCTGAATGGGCCCGCACTCAGCACAGATACGCAGTATTTT. This chain connects TRBV28 to TRBJ2-3; D ambiguous. The CDR3 consists of 17 residues. Trimming shortened V by 6 bases and J by 0 bases, and 19 bases separated the two germline ends. Germline assignment: CDR1 MDHEN and CDR2 SYDVKM. The whole variable domain, remainder taken from reference TRBV28 and TRBJ2-3, is DVKVTQSSRYLVKRTGEKVFLECVQDMDHENMFWYRQDPGLGLRLIYFSYDVKMKEKGDIPEGYSVSREKKERFSLILESASTNQTSMYLCASSLNGPALSTDTQYFGPGTRLTVL.

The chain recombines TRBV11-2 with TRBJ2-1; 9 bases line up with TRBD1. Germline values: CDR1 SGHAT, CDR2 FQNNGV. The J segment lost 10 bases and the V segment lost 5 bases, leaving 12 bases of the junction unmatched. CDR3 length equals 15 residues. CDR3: CASSPKTSDRGEQFF. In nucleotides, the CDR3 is TGTGCCAGCAGCCCTAAAACCTCCGACAGGGGGGAGCAGTTCTTC.

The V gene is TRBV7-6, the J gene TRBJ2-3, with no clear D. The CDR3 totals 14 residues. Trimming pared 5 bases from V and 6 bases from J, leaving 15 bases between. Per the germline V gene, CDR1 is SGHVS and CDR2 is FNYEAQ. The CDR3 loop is CASSPKSTADTQYF. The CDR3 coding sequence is TGTGCCAGCAGCCCCAAATCGACGGCGGATACGCAGTATTTT.

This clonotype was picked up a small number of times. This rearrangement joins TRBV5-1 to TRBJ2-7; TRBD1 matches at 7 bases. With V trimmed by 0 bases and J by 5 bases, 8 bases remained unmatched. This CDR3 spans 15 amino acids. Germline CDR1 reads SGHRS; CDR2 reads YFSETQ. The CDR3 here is CASSLEGGLSNEQYF. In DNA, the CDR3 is TGCGCCAGCAGCTTGGAAGGGGGCCTGTCCAACGAGCAGTACTTC.

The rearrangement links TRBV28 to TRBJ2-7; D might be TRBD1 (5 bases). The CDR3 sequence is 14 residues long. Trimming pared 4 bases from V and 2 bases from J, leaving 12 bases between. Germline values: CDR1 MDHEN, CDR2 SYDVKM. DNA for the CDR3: TGTGCCAGCAGTTGGGCAGGGCCGCCCTACGAGCAGTACTTC. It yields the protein CASSWAGPPYEQYF.

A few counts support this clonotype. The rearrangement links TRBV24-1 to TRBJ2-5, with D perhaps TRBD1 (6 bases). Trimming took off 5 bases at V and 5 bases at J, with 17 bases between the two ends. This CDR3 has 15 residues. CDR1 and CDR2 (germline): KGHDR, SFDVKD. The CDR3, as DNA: TGTGCCACCAGTGTTCCCACAGGGTTGAGGGAGACCCAGTACTTC. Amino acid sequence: CATSVPTGLRETQYF.

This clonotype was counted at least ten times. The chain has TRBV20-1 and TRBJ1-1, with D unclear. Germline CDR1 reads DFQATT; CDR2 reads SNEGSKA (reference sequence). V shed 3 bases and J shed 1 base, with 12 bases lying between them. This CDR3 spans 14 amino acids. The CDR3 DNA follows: TGCAGTGCTAGCCGGGGTTTTCGGAACACTGAAGCTTTCTTT. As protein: CSASRGFRNTEAFF.

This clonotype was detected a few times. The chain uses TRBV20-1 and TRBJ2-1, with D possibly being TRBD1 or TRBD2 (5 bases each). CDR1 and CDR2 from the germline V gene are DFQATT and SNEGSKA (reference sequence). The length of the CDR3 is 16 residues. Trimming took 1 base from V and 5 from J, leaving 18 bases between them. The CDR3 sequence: CSARGGTVGPNNEQFF. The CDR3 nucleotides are TGCAGTGCTAGAGGGGGGACGGTCGGTCCCAACAATGAGCAGTTCTTC.

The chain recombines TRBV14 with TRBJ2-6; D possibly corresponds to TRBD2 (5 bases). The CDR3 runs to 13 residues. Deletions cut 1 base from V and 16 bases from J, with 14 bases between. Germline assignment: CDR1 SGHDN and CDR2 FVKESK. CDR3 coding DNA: TGTGCCAGCAGCCAAGTAATAGGAGGCACACTGACTTTC. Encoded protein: CASSQVIGGTLTF.

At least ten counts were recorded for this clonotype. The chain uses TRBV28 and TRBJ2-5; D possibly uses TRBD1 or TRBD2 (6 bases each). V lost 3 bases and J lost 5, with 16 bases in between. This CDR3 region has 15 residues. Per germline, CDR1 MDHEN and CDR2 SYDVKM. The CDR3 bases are TGTGCCAGCAGTTTTGAACTAGGGGGGTTGGAGACCCAGTACTTC. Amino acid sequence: CASSFELGGLETQYF.

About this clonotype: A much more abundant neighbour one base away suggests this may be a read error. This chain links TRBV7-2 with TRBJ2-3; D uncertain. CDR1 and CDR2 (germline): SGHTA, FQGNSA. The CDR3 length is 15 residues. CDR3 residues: CATSLERLTTDTQYF. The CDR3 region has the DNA TGTGCCACCAGCTTAGAGAGGTTAACCACAGATACGCAGTATTTT.

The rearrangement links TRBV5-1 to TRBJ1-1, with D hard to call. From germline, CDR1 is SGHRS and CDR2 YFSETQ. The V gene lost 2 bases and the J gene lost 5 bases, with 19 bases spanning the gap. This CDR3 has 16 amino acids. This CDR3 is CASSLYPNAKGTEAFF. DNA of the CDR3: TGCGCCAGCAGCTTATATCCCAACGCTAAGGGAACTGAAGCTTTCTTT.

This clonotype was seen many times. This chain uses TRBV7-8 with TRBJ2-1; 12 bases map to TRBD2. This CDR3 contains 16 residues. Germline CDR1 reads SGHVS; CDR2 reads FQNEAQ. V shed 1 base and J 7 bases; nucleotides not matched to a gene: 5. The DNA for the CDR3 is TGTGCCAGCAGCTTAGTGGCTAGCGGGGGGGCTAATGAGCAGTTCTTC. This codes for CASSLVASGGANEQFF.

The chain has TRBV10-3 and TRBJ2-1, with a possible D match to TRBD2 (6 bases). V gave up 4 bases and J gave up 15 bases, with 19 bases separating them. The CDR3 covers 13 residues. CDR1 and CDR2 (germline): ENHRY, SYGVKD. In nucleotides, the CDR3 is TGTGCCATCAGTGGGCGGGACTCCCAAGTTCCGTTCTTC. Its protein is CAISGRDSQVPFF.

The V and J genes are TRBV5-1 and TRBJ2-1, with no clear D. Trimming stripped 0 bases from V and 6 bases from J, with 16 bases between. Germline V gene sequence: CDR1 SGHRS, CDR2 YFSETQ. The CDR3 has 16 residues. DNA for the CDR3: TGCGCCAGCAGCTTGGGATCAGGTGGAAGTCGCAATGAGCAGTTCTTC. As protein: CASSLGSGGSRNEQFF.

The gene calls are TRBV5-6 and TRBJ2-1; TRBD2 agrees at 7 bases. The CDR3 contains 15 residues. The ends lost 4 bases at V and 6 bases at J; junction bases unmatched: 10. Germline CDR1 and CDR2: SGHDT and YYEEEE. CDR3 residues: CASSLGRGSFNEQFF. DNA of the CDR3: TGTGCCAGCAGCCTGGGGCGGGGGAGCTTCAATGAGCAGTTCTTC. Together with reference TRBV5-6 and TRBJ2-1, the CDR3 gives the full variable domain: DAGVTQSPTHLIKTRGQQVTLRCSPKSGHDTVSWYQQALGQGPQFIFQYYEEEERQRGNFPDRFSGHQFPNYSSELNVNALLLGDSALYLCASSLGRGSFNEQFFGPGTRLTVL.

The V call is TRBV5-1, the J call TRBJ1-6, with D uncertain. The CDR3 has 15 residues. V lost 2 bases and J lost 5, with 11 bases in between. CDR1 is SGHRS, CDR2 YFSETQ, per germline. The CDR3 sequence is CASSFTGSNNSPLHF. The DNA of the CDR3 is TGCGCCAGCAGCTTCACCGGGTCAAATAATTCACCCCTCCACTTT. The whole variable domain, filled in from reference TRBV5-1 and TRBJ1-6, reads KAGVTQTPRYLIKTRGQQVTLSCSPISGHRSVSWYQQTPGQGLQFLFEYFSETQRNKGNFPGRFSGRQFSNSRSEMNVSTLELGDSALYLCASSFTGSNNSPLHFGNGTRLTVT.

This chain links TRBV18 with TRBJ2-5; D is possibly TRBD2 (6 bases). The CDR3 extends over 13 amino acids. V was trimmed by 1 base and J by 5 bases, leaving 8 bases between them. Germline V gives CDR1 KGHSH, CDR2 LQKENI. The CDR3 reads CASSPRGLETQYF. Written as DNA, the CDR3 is TGTGCCAGCTCACCACGGGGACTGGAGACCCAGTACTTC.

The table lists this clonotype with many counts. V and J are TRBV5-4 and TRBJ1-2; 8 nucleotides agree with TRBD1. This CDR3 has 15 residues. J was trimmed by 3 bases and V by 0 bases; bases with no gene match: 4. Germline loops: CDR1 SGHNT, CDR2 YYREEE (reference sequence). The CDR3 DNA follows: TGTGCCAGCAGCTTGGGACAGGGGTGGGACTATGGCTACACCTTC. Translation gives CASSLGQGWDYGYTF.

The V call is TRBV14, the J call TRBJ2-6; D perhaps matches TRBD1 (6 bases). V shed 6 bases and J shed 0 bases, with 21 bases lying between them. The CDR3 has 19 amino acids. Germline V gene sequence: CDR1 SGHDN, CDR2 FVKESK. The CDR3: CASRPKQGLGSSGANVLTF. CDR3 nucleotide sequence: TGTGCCAGCAGACCCAAACAGGGCCTTGGGTCCTCTGGGGCCAACGTCCTGACTTTC.

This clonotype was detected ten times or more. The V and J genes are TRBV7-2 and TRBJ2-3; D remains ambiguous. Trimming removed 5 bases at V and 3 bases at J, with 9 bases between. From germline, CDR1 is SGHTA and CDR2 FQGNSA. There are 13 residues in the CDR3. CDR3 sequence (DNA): TGTGCCAGCAGCCCTCCGGCGACAGATACGCAGTATTTT. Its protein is CASSPPATDTQYF.

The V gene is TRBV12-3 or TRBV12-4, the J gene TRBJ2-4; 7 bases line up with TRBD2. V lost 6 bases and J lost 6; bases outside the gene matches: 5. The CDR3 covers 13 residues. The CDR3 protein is CASRGGDSNIQYF. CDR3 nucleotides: TGTGCCAGCAGGGGGGGGGACTCAAACATTCAGTACTTC.